This T cell receptor (beta chain) was sequenced for a study of blood T cell repertoires in COVID-19. The method was immunoSEQ multiplex PCR; TCRdb's version includes in-frame clones alone and lacks a portion of them. Of 100,000 to 120,000 clones in the sample, roughly 82% are singletons; the top ten hold approximately 15%. This CDR3 has 16 amino acids. In germline, CDR1 is LGHDT, CDR2 YNNKEL (reference sequence). V shed 3 bases, J shed 4 bases, and the junction held 10 bases outside the gene matches. The clonotype comes from a woman aged 55-69 years with acute or convalescent COVID-19. The chain has TRBV3-1 (or the pseudogene TRBV3-2) and TRBJ1-2, with TRBD1 matching 8 bases. The material sequenced was peripheral blood. CDR3 sequence: CASSHLDRGTGYGYTF. The CDR3 DNA follows: TGTGCCAGCAGCCACCTCGACAGGGGAACCGGCTATGGCTACACCTTC.